This TCR beta chain was captured in a study of blood T cells in healthy people across ages. This clonotype was seen only a few times. Its antigen is undetermined. Study-wide results and limits: Shifts in expanded clonotypes may have been confounded by donor CMV status, which was unknown.

Then a second PCR, running about 6 to 12 cycles, was carried out with a sample-barcoded 5' primer and a J-beta primer mix. A template-switch adaptor with 12 random nucleotides tagged each cDNA molecule. Using its own MiXCR run on the 5' RACE reads, TCRdb lists one record per CDR3 protein. The table lists 1.5 million to 2 million distinct CDR3 sequences, roughly 32% of them singletons. Trimming took 0 bases from V and 2 from J, leaving 14 bases between them. The CDR3 is 15 amino acids. Germline V gene sequence: CDR1 DFQATT, CDR2 SNEGSKA (reference sequence). Sequenced sample: blood. V gene TRBV20-1 combines with J gene TRBJ2-7; maybe TRBD2 (6 bases). This clonotype originated in a woman in her 30s in good health. The CDR3 reads CSARDLEGIPYEQYF. For the CDR3, the DNA is TGCAGTGCTAGAGATCTGGAGGGAATCCCCTACGAGCAGTACTTC.